This T cell receptor beta chain originates from a study of shared T cell receptors in the human thymus. Germline CDR1 LNHDA, CDR2 SQIVND (reference sequence). The CDR3 extends over 15 amino acids. Trimming removed 4 bases from V and 7 bases from J; junction bases left unmatched: 10. In its sample, this clone was seen once. The protocol was immunoSEQ multiplex PCR, while the TCRdb copy is restricted to in-frame clones and leaves out a portion. The data show hundreds of thousands of clones, 70% to 90% seen once. These data were likewise used in another study, on human thymus T cells. That study reports: Samples came from healthy Finnish infants during open corrective cardiac surgery. Thymic samples were excised during corrective heart operations.

Sequencing was carried out using thymocytes. The clonotype comes from a boy younger than two with a congenital heart defect. This chain links TRBV19 with TRBJ2-7; 10 bases are shared with TRBD1. The CDR3 is CASSNPGQGSGEQYF. The CDR3 DNA is TGTGCCAGTAGTAACCCGGGACAGGGGTCAGGAGAGCAGTACTTC.